This T cell receptor (beta chain) was obtained from a study of shared clonotypes between healthy human individuals. Partitioning of CD4+ cells yielded a CD45RA+ naive subset and a CD45RA-negative memory subset. In replicate PCRs of sorted subsets, roughly 210 ng DNA, 29,000 or so T cell genomes, was used. Only in-frame clones appear in the TCRdb table, and some are missing; sequencing was by immunoSEQ multiplex PCR. The sample contains over a million clones, roughly 97% of which appear only once. Germline-derived CDR1 and CDR2 are SNHLY and FYNNEI. V was trimmed by 6 bases and J by 0 bases, leaving 11 bases between them. The CDR3 spans 14 residues.

The TCR sequence derives from a man aged 25 to 40 in good health. The gene calls are TRBV2 and TRBJ2-5; D is undetermined. Sequenced sample: naive CD4+ T cells sorted from blood. The subset: CD45RA+ positively selected. CDR3 bases: TGTGCCAGCAGGGACGGCGTTTACCAAGAGACCCAGTACTTC. Translated: CASRDGVYQETQYF.